A single sample is the source of the 8 T cell receptor beta chains below, sequenced in a study of blood T cell repertoires in COVID-19. The table came from immunoSEQ multiplex PCR; TCRdb's copy has only in-frame clones and leaves some out. The sample consists of almost 300,000 clones, nearly 90% of them appearing once. The sequencing sample was made of peripheral blood. Receptors originate from a woman aged 25-40 years with COVID-19, enrolled during active disease.

The chain uses TRBV28 and TRBJ1-2, with 7 bases matching TRBD1. V lost 8 bases and J lost 4; bases outside the gene matches: 13. CDR1 is MDHEN, CDR2 SYDVKM, per germline. The CDR3 is 15 amino acids. Here the CDR3 reads CASGMRQGRIYGYTF. The CDR3 coding sequence is TGTGCCAGCGGGATGAGACAGGGTCGAATCTATGGCTACACCTTC.

CDR3 DNA: TGTGCCAGCAGCTCCTCATGGTTGGCTAGCACAGATACGCAGTATTTT. Amino acids: CASSSSWLASTDTQYF. The chain is built from TRBV7-8 and TRBJ2-3; D is uncertain. The V and J ends lost 4 bases and 0 bases respectively, with 14 bases between them. CDR3 length equals 16 residues. Germline V lookup: CDR1 SGHVS, CDR2 FQNEAQ.

The chain recombines TRBV19 with TRBJ2-7; tentative D call: TRBD1 (5 bases). CDR1 and CDR2 (germline): LNHDA, SQIVND (reference sequence). V gave up 5 bases and J gave up 3 bases, with 14 bases separating them. The length of the CDR3 is 14 residues. CDR3 amino acids: CASSRQGPFYEQYF. Written as DNA, the CDR3 is TGTGCCAGTAGTCGGCAGGGCCCATTCTACGAGCAGTACTTC.

This clone was found a few times. The J gene is TRBJ1-6, the V gene TRBV7-9; D not resolved. The V gene lost 2 bases and the J gene lost 5 bases, with 7 bases spanning the gap. The germline V gene has CDR1 SEHNR and CDR2 FQNEAQ (reference sequence). This CDR3 contains 14 residues. The CDR3 here is CASSLNTNNSPLHF. DNA for the CDR3: TGTGCCAGCAGCTTAAACACTAATAATTCACCCCTCCACTTT.

The CDR3 is CASSLGELETQYF. DNA of the CDR3: TGCGCCAGCAGCCTGGGTGAACTAGAGACCCAGTACTTC. The chain uses TRBV5-1 and TRBJ2-5, with D unclear. Germline V gene data show CDR1 as SGHRS and CDR2 as YFSETQ. V lost 4 bases to trimming and J lost 4 bases, with 11 bases between them. The CDR3 totals 13 residues.

The rearrangement uses TRBV6-6 and TRBJ2-7; D possibly corresponds to TRBD2 (6 bases). CDR3 length equals 15 residues. Trimming took 0 bases from V and 0 from J, leaving 9 bases between them. Germline CDR1 and CDR2: MNHNY and SVGAGI (reference sequence). The CDR3 sequence is CASSYSGGSSYEQYF. CDR3 nucleotide sequence: TGTGCCAGCAGTTACTCGGGGGGAAGCTCCTACGAGCAGTACTTC.

CDR3 sequence (DNA): TGTGCCAGCAGTCTGGACAGGGCGCTCCCAAATCAGCCCCAGCATTTT. As protein: CASSLDRALPNQPQHF. The chain recombines TRBV7-2 with TRBJ1-5, with 8 bases aligning to TRBD1. V lost 6 bases, J lost 4 bases, and 11 bases stayed unmatched. This CDR3 has 16 residues. Germline lookup yields CDR1 SGHTA and CDR2 FQGNSA.

This clone showed up just once. V usage is TRBV19 and J usage is TRBJ1-2; perhaps TRBD1 as D (6 bases). This CDR3 region has 14 residues. Per the germline V gene, CDR1 is LNHDA and CDR2 is SQIVND (reference sequence). Between the trimmed V and J ends, which lost 6 bases and 0 bases, there was a span of 11 bases. CDR3 loop: CASSSGVANYGYTF. The CDR3 DNA is TGTGCCAGTAGCTCAGGGGTGGCTAACTATGGCTACACCTTC.